The 25 T cell receptor beta chains listed next were all sequenced from one sample in a study of blood T cell repertoires in COVID-19. Sequencing used immunoSEQ multiplex PCR; TCRdb keeps in-frame clones, though not all of them. The data contain 250,000 or so clones, approximately 80% of them singletons. The sequencing sample was made of peripheral blood. The receptors shown here come from a man younger than 40 who had recovered from COVID-19.

This rearrangement joins TRBV7-9 to TRBJ1-2, with a weak D call TRBD1 (6 bases). Trimming left V 4 bases short and J 10 bases short, with 25 bases between. Germline loops: CDR1 SEHNR, CDR2 FQNEAQ (reference sequence). CDR3 size: 16 residues. CDR3 DNA sequence: TGTGCCAGCAGCTCCTACCAGTACGACAGGCCCCTTCCCTACACCTTC. This translates into CASSSYQYDRPLPYTF.

The gene calls are TRBV6-1 and TRBJ2-5; 8 positions match TRBD1. Germline CDR1 reads MNHNS; CDR2 reads SASEGT. The CDR3 is 15 residues long. The J segment lost 5 bases and the V segment lost 3 bases, leaving 8 bases of the junction unmatched. CDR3 nucleotides: TGTGCCAGCAGTGAGCAAACAGGGGGTAGGGAGACCCAGTACTTC. This codes for CASSEQTGGRETQYF.

Remarks on this clone: A read error may explain this, as a much larger clone is one base away. The rearrangement uses TRBV9 and TRBJ1-6; 10 positions match TRBD1. Germline V gene sequence: CDR1 SGDLS, CDR2 YYNGEE. The CDR3 has 15 amino acids. CDR3 nucleotide sequence: TGTGTCAGCAGCGTAGGGACAGGGGCTAATTCACCCCTCCACTTT. Its translation: CVSSVGTGANSPLHF.

The V gene is TRBV4-1, the J gene TRBJ2-2; D gene ambiguous. The CDR3 runs 18 residues. The germline V gene encodes CDR1 MGHRA and CDR2 YSYEKL. Trimming cost V 1 base and J 0 bases, with 15 bases left between them. Here the CDR3 reads CASSQGLARITNTGELFF. The DNA for the CDR3 is TGCGCCAGCAGCCAAGGTCTGGCCAGGATCACGAACACCGGGGAGCTGTTTTTT.

This clone showed up just once. The chain joins TRBV5-6 to TRBJ2-3; D unclear. Germline CDR1 reads SGHDT; CDR2 reads YYEEEE. The V and J ends lost 2 bases and 4 bases respectively, with 11 bases between them. This CDR3 has 14 residues. The CDR3 region is CASSFSFPSDTQYF. In DNA form, the CDR3 reads TGTGCCAGCAGCTTTAGCTTTCCGTCAGATACGCAGTATTTT.

A remark on this clone: Distinct nucleotide sequences in the sample also encode this CDR3. CDR3: CASSVEGQGQTQYF. The CDR3 DNA is TGTGCCAGCAGCGTAGAGGGACAGGGGCAGACCCAGTACTTC. The rearrangement links TRBV9 to TRBJ2-5, with 10 bases aligning to TRBD1. V lost 0 bases to trimming and J lost 6 bases; unmatched junction nucleotides: 2. Germline CDR1 is SGDLS and CDR2 is YYNGEE. The CDR3 has 14 residues.

The chain employs TRBV5-8 and TRBJ2-1, with D possibly TRBD2 on 5 matching bases. Germline assignment: CDR1 SGHTS and CDR2 YDEGEE. CDR3 size: 14 residues. V gave up 3 bases and J gave up 7 bases, with 14 bases separating them. CDR3 nucleotide sequence: TGTGCCAGCAGCTCACGAACCGGGGAGAATGAGCAGTTCTTC. As protein: CASSSRTGENEQFF.

V usage is TRBV5-6 and J usage is TRBJ1-6; TRBD1 agrees at 10 bases. J lost 6 bases, V lost 4 bases, and 10 bases had no gene match. The CDR3 totals 17 residues. The germline CDR1 and CDR2 sequences are SGHDT and YYEEEE. The CDR3 nucleotides read TGTGCCAGCAGCCCGTCCCGGGACAGGGGCACTAATTCACCCCTCCACTTT. Protein sequence: CASSPSRDRGTNSPLHF.

The rearrangement links TRBV5-1 to TRBJ2-3; 14 nucleotides agree with TRBD2. J gave up 1 base and V 5 bases, and 3 bases lay outside the gene matches. The CDR3 has 16 residues. CDR1 is SGHRS and CDR2 is YFSETQ in the germline V gene. The CDR3 reads CASSRGLAGGTDTQYF. For the CDR3, the DNA is TGCGCCAGCAGTAGGGGACTAGCGGGGGGCACAGATACGCAGTATTTT.

Here the CDR3 DNA reads TGTGCCAGCAGACCAGACAGAACTACTAGCACAGATACGCAGTATTTT. Amino acids: CASRPDRTTSTDTQYF. V and J are TRBV27 and TRBJ2-3; a possible D gene is TRBD1 (5 bases). CDR3 length equals 16 residues. V was clipped by 6 bases and J by 0 bases, with 16 bases between them. Germline V lookup: CDR1 MNHEY, CDR2 SMNVEV (reference sequence).

The V call is TRBV18, the J call TRBJ2-7, with 11 bases that match TRBD1. This CDR3 has 15 amino acids. Germline V CDR1 and CDR2: KGHSH, LQKENI. Germline trimming cut 3 bases from V and 4 bases from J; bases unmatched to any gene: 5. This CDR3 is CASSPGTGGQYEQYV. In DNA, the CDR3 is TGTGCCAGCTCACCCGGGACAGGGGGACAATACGAGCAGTACGTC.

This clone was seen only once. The V call is TRBV5-1, the J call TRBJ2-3; 8 nucleotides line up with TRBD2. This CDR3 is built from 18 residues. With 2 bases clipped from V and 2 bases from J, the junction kept 13 bases outside the gene matches. In germline, CDR1 is SGHRS, CDR2 YFSETQ. CDR3 loop: CASSFGPTAGGSTDTQYF. CDR3 in DNA: TGCGCCAGCAGCTTTGGACCAACGGCGGGGGGATCCACAGATACGCAGTATTTT.

Here the CDR3 reads CASSEQGGNTGELFF. In nucleotides, the CDR3 is TGTGCCAGCAGTGAGCAGGGAGGAAACACCGGGGAGCTGTTTTTT. The chain is built from TRBV2 and TRBJ2-2; D possibly corresponds to TRBD2 (6 bases). This CDR3 is built from 15 residues. The ends were cut back, 3 bases at V and 2 bases at J, with 10 bases in the middle. Germline V gene lookup returns CDR1 SNHLY and CDR2 FYNNEI.

V usage is TRBV6-1 and J usage is TRBJ1-2, with 10 bases aligning to TRBD1. Germline loops: CDR1 MNHNS, CDR2 SASEGT. V was pared by 2 bases and J by 7 bases, with 4 bases of the junction left unmatched. CDR3 length: 14 residues. CDR3 in DNA: TGTGCCAGCAGTGAATTTGGACAGGGGGGTGGCTACACCTTC. Translated, it gives CASSEFGQGGGYTF.

This chain links TRBV15 with TRBJ2-2; a weak D match, TRBD1 (6 bases). The CDR3 consists of 15 residues. Per germline, CDR1 LNHNV and CDR2 YYDKDF (reference sequence). V was pared by 0 bases and J by 10 bases, with 15 bases between. In DNA form, the CDR3 reads TGTGCCACCAGCAGAGATCGTACAGGGAGAGAGGAGCTGTTTTTT. It encodes CATSRDRTGREELFF.

The CDR3 sequence: CAGERGHRTLYEQYV. The CDR3 DNA reads TGTGCTGGCGAGAGGGGACATAGAACTCTTTACGAGCAGTACGTC. The chain recombines TRBV24-1 with TRBJ2-7; TRBD1 is a possible D gene (6 bases). The CDR3 extends over 15 amino acids. The germline V gene has CDR1 KGHDR and CDR2 SFDVKD.

This chain connects TRBV6-5 to TRBJ2-3; 11 bases are a match to TRBD1. CDR1 MNHEY and CDR2 SVGAGI come from the germline V gene. The CDR3 has 13 residues. The V and J ends lost 6 bases and 6 bases, in that order; junction bases with no gene match: 2. CDR3 sequence: CASRGTGGDTQYF. Written as DNA, the CDR3 is TGTGCCAGCAGAGGGACAGGGGGGGATACGCAGTATTTT.

This clone was detected only once. The CDR3 nucleotides are TGTGCCAGCACGCCGGAAGGGGGCAGGGCTGCTTTCTTT. It specifies CASTPEGGRAAFF. The chain has TRBV27 and TRBJ1-1, with TRBD1 matching 7 bases. Germline V lookup: CDR1 MNHEY, CDR2 SMNVEV (reference sequence). The CDR3 length is 13 residues. The J segment lost 11 bases and the V segment lost 7 bases, leaving 13 bases of the junction unmatched.

V and J are TRBV15 and TRBJ2-7; D uncertain. V lost 0 bases to trimming and J lost 3 bases, with 6 bases between them. CDR3 size: 13 residues. Germline lookup yields CDR1 LNHNV and CDR2 YYDKDF (reference sequence). The CDR3 loop is CATSRDRSYEQYF. The CDR3 DNA reads as TGTGCCACCAGCAGAGACAGAAGCTACGAGCAGTACTTC.

There are a few counts of this clone. The chain has TRBV7-9 and TRBJ1-2; D remains unclear. This CDR3 contains 14 residues. V was clipped by 3 bases and J by 5 bases, with 13 bases between them. Germline V CDR1 and CDR2: SEHNR, FQNEAQ (reference sequence). The CDR3 sequence: CASSFLGEAYGYTF. In nucleotides, the CDR3 is TGTGCCAGCAGCTTCCTGGGAGAAGCTTATGGCTACACCTTC.

The gene calls are TRBV7-6 and TRBJ2-1; 9 bases are shared with TRBD1. The J segment lost 7 bases and the V segment lost 6 bases, leaving 13 bases of the junction unmatched. This CDR3 spans 16 amino acids. Per the germline V gene, CDR1 is SGHVS and CDR2 is FNYEAQ. CDR3 DNA: TGTGCCAGCAGTCGTGGTATTACAGGGGGCTTGAATGAGCAGTTCTTC. This gives the protein CASSRGITGGLNEQFF.

The rearrangement uses TRBV2 and TRBJ2-6; D possibly corresponds to TRBD1 (6 bases). The CDR3 runs to 17 residues. The V gene lost 6 bases and the J gene lost 0 bases, with 15 bases spanning the gap. CDR1 is SNHLY and CDR2 is FYNNEI in the germline V gene. The DNA of the CDR3 is TGTGCCAGCAGGGGGGACATCGCCGGCTCTGGGGCCAACGTCCTGACTTTC. This translates into CASRGDIAGSGANVLTF.

The chain combines TRBV7-2 with TRBJ1-5; tentatively, D is TRBD1 (6 bases). The CDR3 runs to 14 residues. Germline V gene data show CDR1 as SGHTA and CDR2 as FQGNSA. V gave up 3 bases and J gave up 4 bases, with 10 bases separating them. The CDR3 loop reads CASSLDSTNQPQHF. CDR3 DNA sequence: TGTGCCAGCAGCTTGGACAGTACTAATCAGCCCCAGCATTTT. The full variable domain, in which reference TRBV7-2 and TRBJ1-5 provide the parts outside the CDR3, is GAGVSQSPSNKVTEKGKDVELRCDPISGHTALYWYRQSLGQGLEFLIYFQGNSAPDKSGLPSDRFSAERTGGSVSTLTIQRTQQEDSAVYLCASSLDSTNQPQHFGDGTRLSIL.

The J gene is TRBJ2-3, the V gene TRBV6-5, with 8 bases fitting TRBD2. J was trimmed by 2 bases and V by 6 bases; bases with no gene match: 4. This CDR3 is 14 amino acids long. Germline CDR1 is MNHEY and CDR2 is SVGAGI. CDR3 protein: CASRAAGDTDTQYF. The CDR3 nucleotides are TGTGCCAGCAGAGCAGCGGGGGACACAGATACGCAGTATTTT.

The CDR3 bases are TGTGCCAGCAGTCCCGGGGACAGGGATTTTCCCGGGGAGCTGTTTTTT. It codes for CASSPGDRDFPGELFF. The rearrangement links TRBV7-3 to TRBJ2-2; 9 bases are shared with TRBD1. Germline loops: CDR1 SGHTA, CDR2 FQGTGA. V lost 6 bases to trimming and J lost 6 bases; unmatched junction nucleotides: 11. This CDR3 region has 16 residues.